What follows is one T cell receptor beta chain and its context. Per the authors' pipeline: Amplification with reference gene primers provided the estimates of nucleated cell counts. The repertoire was sequenced with immunoSEQ multiplex PCR; TCRdb's copy has only in-frame clones and lacks some. The V and J calls and the clone size are those of that table, but D and trimming were determined from the DNA. The data contain about 200,000 clones, over 70% of them seen just once; the ten biggest clones take up about 6.3%. The CDR3 has 13 residues. J gave up 7 bases and V 2 bases, and 3 bases lay outside the gene matches. Per germline, CDR1 WNHNN and CDR2 SYGVQD (reference sequence). The entry originates in a study of blood T cell repertoires in COVID-19. Study at large: Collection of acute and convalescent COVID-19 samples took place in the United States, Italy and Spain. Sources were T cells, B-cell-depleted T cells, or PBMCs; the material itself was cDNA or gDNA.

Sequenced sample: peripheral blood. The gene calls are TRBV10-1 and TRBJ1-1; the match to TRBD1 covers 8 bases. This sequence was found in a man in his 60s with acute or convalescent COVID-19. The CDR3: CASSEPDRGEAFF. The CDR3 coding sequence is TGCGCCAGCAGTGAGCCCGACAGGGGTGAAGCTTTCTTT.